A selection of T cell receptor beta chains follows, all from one sample in a study of glioma-infiltrating T cells. MiXCR, applied by TCRdb to the multiplex PCR reads, yields one record per CDR3 protein. The profile shows about 130,000 distinct CDR3 sequences, about 23% of them singletons. Sequences were obtained from glioma tissue, nonneoplastic brain tissue, or PBMCs (not recorded which). The receptors here all came from a human donor with low-grade glioma or glioblastoma, undergoing nonglioma brain surgery, or in good health (not recorded which). The CDR3 runs from the conserved cysteine through the conserved F or W. The D gene is left open where the match is weak. Clone size is shown for a subset of rows, as once, few, many or a class of expanded clone.

- | TRBJ2-3 | TRBV5-1 | - | TGCGCCAGCAGCTTGGGGGGGGGCATCGCACCCATAGATACGCAGTATTTT | CASSLGGGIAPIDTQYF
- | TRBJ2-1 | TRBV7-2 | - | TGTGCCAGCAGCTTACCCCGGATGGACAGTAATGAGCAGTTCTTC | CASSLPRMDSNEQFF
many | TRBJ2-7 | TRBV6-6 | - | TGTGCCAGCAGTTACGAGGGGTACGAGCAGTACTTC | CASSYEGYEQYF
many | TRBJ1-6 | TRBV7-2 | - | TGTGCCAGCAGTGCACCCCCCCACTCACCCCTCCACTTT | CASSAPPHSPLHF
few | TRBJ2-3 | TRBV6-1 | TRBD1 | TGTGCCAGCAGGGCCCTCCCCAGGGGGCCTGCCCAACTTAGCACAGATACGCAGTATTTT | CASRALPRGPAQLSTDTQYF
many | TRBJ1-5 | TRBV2 | - | TGTGCCAGCAGGCCAGCCTCCAATCAGCCCCAGCATTTT | CASRPASNQPQHF
- | TRBJ2-1 | TRBV4-2 | TRBD2 | TGTGCCAGCAGCCATAGCGGACTAGCGGGATCCTACAATGAGCAGTTCTTC | CASSHSGLAGSYNEQFF
many | TRBJ2-7 | TRBV29-1 | - | TGCAGCGTCCTATCTACCTACGAGCAGTACTTC | CSVLSTYEQYF
many | TRBJ2-5 | TRBV19 | TRBD2 | TGTGCCAGTACACGGACTAGCGGGACAGAGACCCAGTACTTC | CASTRTSGTETQYF
many | TRBJ2-3 | TRBV6-1 | - | TGTGCCAGTGAGACAGGTCGCGGACTTGCCACAGATACGCAGTATTTT | CASETGRGLATDTQYF
many | TRBJ2-1 | TRBV19 | - | TGTGCCAGTAGTAACTCAGTTAATGAGCAGTTCTTC | CASSNSVNEQFF
many | TRBJ2-7 | TRBV19 | TRBD1 | TGTGCCAGTAGCCACAGGGGTCCCTACGAGCAGTACTTC | CASSHRGPYEQYF
many | TRBJ1-1 | TRBV4-1 | - | TGCGCCAGCAGTGGGGCCACTGAAGCTTTCTTT | CASSGATEAFF
few | TRBJ1-3 | TRBV30 | TRBD1 | TGTGCCTGGGAGGCCGGGACAGTGCTCTCTGGAAACACCATATATTTT | CAWEAGTVLSGNTIYF
few | TRBJ2-1 | TRBV12-3/TRBV12-4 | TRBD2 | TGTGCCAGCAGTTTAAGACTAGCGGCATACAATGAGCAGTTCTTC | CASSLRLAAYNEQFF
many | TRBJ2-7 | TRBV20-1 | TRBD2 | TGCAGTGCTAGAGATTGGTTAGCGGGAGGGGGCGAGCAGTACTTC | CSARDWLAGGGEQYF
many | TRBJ2-1 | TRBV4-1 | - | TGCGCCAGCAGCCGGTCGACTACCAATACCTACAATGAGCAGTTCTTC | CASSRSTTNTYNEQFF
many | TRBJ1-2 | TRBV27 | - | TGTGCCAGCAGAGCCCTACAGGGAAACTATGGCTACACCTTC | CASRALQGNYGYTF
many | TRBJ2-7 | TRBV7-2 | - | TGTGCCAGCAGCTTAGCGGGGGGCCTCAGATACGAGCAGTACTTC | CASSLAGGLRYEQYF
- | TRBJ2-2 | TRBV12-3/TRBV12-4 | - | TGTGCCAGCAGTTTAGTAGATTGGGCAGGGGATCGAAACACCGGGGAGCTGTTTTTT | CASSLVDWAGDRNTGELFF
many | TRBJ2-4 | TRBV4-1 | TRBD1 | TGCGCCAGCAGCCAAGGGGACAGGGGTAACATTCAGTACTTC | CASSQGDRGNIQYF
many | TRBJ1-5 | TRBV15 | TRBD1 | TGTGCCACCAGCAGACAGGGGGGCGGTCAGCCCCAGCATTTT | CATSRQGGGQPQHF
many | TRBJ2-1 | TRBV6-6 | - | TGTGCCAGCAGTTACTCTTCTTTAGCAGAGCAGTTCTTC | CASSYSSLAEQFF
few | TRBJ1-2 | TRBV4-1 | - | TGCGCCAGCAGCCAAGAGGCAGGAGGACACTCTAACTATGGCTACACCTTC | CASSQEAGGHSNYGYTF
many | TRBJ2-1 | TRBV19 | - | TGTGCCAGTAGTATGGGGCCTTCCAACCTCTACAATGAGCAGTTCTTC | CASSMGPSNLYNEQFF
- | TRBJ1-4 | TRBV12-3/TRBV12-4 | - | TGTGCCAGAAGTTCCGGGACGGAAAAACTGTTTTTT | CARSSGTEKLFF
- | TRBJ2-7 | TRBV29-1 | - | TGCAGCGCCAGGGGAGGGCTCCTTTCCTACGAGCAGTACTTC | CSARGGLLSYEQYF
- | TRBJ2-1 | TRBV12-5 | - | TGTGCTAGTGGTCCCGACTCACGCTCCTACAATGAGCAGTTCTTC | CASGPDSRSYNEQFF
- | TRBJ1-1 | TRBV12-3/TRBV12-4 | - | TGTGCCAGCAGCCCCCCTTCGTCGAGGGGTGAAGCTTTCTTT | CASSPPSSRGEAFF
many | TRBJ2-3 | TRBV7-9 | TRBD1 | TGTGCCAGCAGCTTAGATGGGGACAGGACTCCGTATTTT | CASSLDGDRTPYF
many | TRBJ2-3 | TRBV6-1 | - | TGTGCCAGTAGACGGACAGCCAGCACAGATACGCAGTATTTT | CASRRTASTDTQYF
many | TRBJ2-3 | TRBV4-1 | TRBD2 | TGCGCCAGCAGCCCAGGACTAGCGGGAGGAGATACGCAGTATTTT | CASSPGLAGGDTQYF
many | TRBJ2-7 | TRBV20-1 | - | TGCAGTGCTAGAAAGTATGAGGGGTACGAGCAGTACTTC | CSARKYEGYEQYF
few | TRBJ2-5 | TRBV6-1 | - | TGTGCCAGCTCCCTTAATAGCGGCGAGGAGACCCAGTACTTC | CASSLNSGEETQYF
many | TRBJ2-7 | TRBV20-1 | - | TGCAGTGCTAGTATTGGGACTCTTCCCGAGCAGTACTTC | CSASIGTLPEQYF
many | TRBJ2-7 | TRBV7-6 | TRBD1 | TGTGCCAGCAGCTTGCAGCAGGGGGTGGGGGAGCAGTACTTC | CASSLQQGVGEQYF
few | TRBJ1-2 | TRBV5-6 | TRBD1 | TGTGCCAGCAGCTGGGGACAGAACTATGGCTACACCTTC | CASSWGQNYGYTF
- | TRBJ2-6 | TRBV5-4 | - | TGTGCCAGCAGCCAACAGAGCTCTGGGGCCAACGTCCTGAGTTTC | CASSQQSSGANVLSF
- | TRBJ2-7 | TRBV5-5 | TRBD2 | TGTGCCAGCAGTCGGGACTACCGAACCTACGAGCAGTACTTC | CASSRDYRTYEQYF
many | TRBJ2-1 | TRBV27 | TRBD2 | TGTGCCAGCAGTGCCTTAGCGGGAGTAAGGTACAATGAGCAGTTCTTC | CASSALAGVRYNEQFF
many | TRBJ2-5 | TRBV7-2 | - | TGTGCCAGCAGCCGAGAATGGGGACGTTCGGAGACCCAGTACTTC | CASSREWGRSETQYF
many | TRBJ2-1 | TRBV6-1 | - | TGTGCCAGCAGTAAAGGACAGAGATACAATGAGCAGTTCTTC | CASSKGQRYNEQFF
- | TRBJ2-3 | TRBV19 | - | TGTGCAAGTAGTATAGGGGCTCTCAGTCCCACAGATACGCAGTATTTT | CASSIGALSPTDTQYF
- | TRBJ1-1 | TRBV4-1 | TRBD1 | TGCGCCAGCAGCCGGTCCTGGACAGGTGGGGTGAACACTGAAGCTTTCTTT | CASSRSWTGGVNTEAFF
many | TRBJ2-1 | TRBV18 | - | TGTGCCAGCTCACCACGGGCTGCCGGTATAGGTGAGCAGTTCTTC | CASSPRAAGIGEQFF
- | TRBJ2-7 | TRBV5-6 | TRBD2 | TGTGCCAGCAGCTTCGGGACTAACGTCTACGAGCAGTACTTC | CASSFGTNVYEQYF
- | TRBJ1-1 | TRBV29-1 | TRBD1 | TGCAGCGTTAAACCCCAATCAAATCCAACAGGGGTCGCTGAAGCTTTCTTT | CSVKPQSNPTGVAEAFF
many | TRBJ1-5 | TRBV19 | TRBD1 | TGTGCCAGTAGTCCTGAGCTCGGGACAGGTTATCAGCCCCAGCATTTT | CASSPELGTGYQPQHF
many | TRBJ2-7 | TRBV24-1 | - | TGTGCCACCAGTGATTTTCAGGGCTACGAGCAGTACTTC | CATSDFQGYEQYF
- | TRBJ2-7 | TRBV29-1 | - | TGCAGCGTTGTGCCGAGGAGCTCCTACGAGCAGTACTTC | CSVVPRSSYEQYF
- | TRBJ2-1 | TRBV5-8 | TRBD1 | TGTGCCAGTACGACAGGGGCCTATCATGAGCAGTTCTTC | CASTTGAYHEQFF
many | TRBJ2-3 | TRBV18 | - | TGTGCCAGCTCACCAGCGGACCAAATCACAGATACGCAGTATTTT | CASSPADQITDTQYF
many | TRBJ2-1 | TRBV6-2/TRBV6-3 | - | TGTGCCAGCAGTTGGACCCCTTACCTCGGAGACAATGAGCAGTTCTTC | CASSWTPYLGDNEQFF